Shown below are 14 T cell receptor beta chains from a single sample sequenced in a study of blood T cell repertoires in COVID-19. Sequenced by immunoSEQ multiplex PCR; TCRdb stores in-frame clones only, minus some. Of about 140,000 clones in the sample, over 75% were seen once. The sequenced sample consisted of peripheral blood. The receptors were gathered from a human donor in a cohort sampled during active COVID-19.

This chain links TRBV14 with TRBJ2-7; no reliable D call. CDR3 length equals 15 residues. The germline V and J ends were trimmed by 0 bases and 7 bases, with 16 bases remaining between them. CDR1 is SGHDN, CDR2 FVKESK, per germline. CDR3 protein: CASSQDSGLRREQYF. The CDR3 DNA reads as TGTGCCAGCAGCCAAGATTCCGGGTTGAGGCGGGAGCAGTACTTC.

The gene calls are TRBV27 and TRBJ2-6; no clear D gene. The length of the CDR3 is 16 residues. V gave up 3 bases and J gave up 0 bases, with 9 bases separating them. Germline lookup yields CDR1 MNHEY and CDR2 SMNVEV (reference sequence). CDR3: CASSLGWASGANVLTF. CDR3 DNA: TGTGCCAGCAGTTTGGGCTGGGCCTCTGGGGCCAACGTCCTGACTTTC.

A single count supports this clone. The chain has TRBV2 and TRBJ1-5; D uncertain. The CDR3 spans 14 residues. Germline V gives CDR1 SNHLY, CDR2 FYNNEI. V was clipped by 7 bases and J by 0 bases, with 10 bases between them. The CDR3 loop reads CASNRESSNQPQHF. The CDR3 coding sequence is TGTGCCAGCAACCGAGAGAGTAGCAATCAGCCCCAGCATTTT.

This clone was seen just once. This rearrangement joins TRBV7-9 to TRBJ2-2; TRBD1 is a possible D gene (6 bases). V lost 3 bases to trimming and J lost 5 bases, with 10 bases between them. This CDR3 is 14 amino acids long. Germline V lookup: CDR1 SEHNR, CDR2 FQNEAQ (reference sequence). The CDR3 reads CASSFGQGTGELFF. DNA for the CDR3: TGTGCCAGCAGCTTCGGTCAGGGGACCGGGGAGCTGTTTTTT.

The chain recombines TRBV5-1 with TRBJ1-2, with 7 bases identical to TRBD1. The germline gives CDR1 SGHRS, CDR2 YFSETQ. The CDR3 extends over 15 amino acids. The trim removed 4 bases at V and 2 bases at J, leaving 8 bases unmatched. CDR3 loop: CASSPTLTGNYGYTF. CDR3 DNA sequence: TGCGCCAGCAGCCCCACATTGACAGGGAACTATGGCTACACCTTC.

The gene calls are TRBV7-2 and TRBJ2-1, with TRBD2 as a possible D gene (7 bases). Germline lookup yields CDR1 SGHTA and CDR2 FQGNSA. V gave up 2 bases and J gave up 8 bases, with 13 bases separating them. This CDR3 has 14 amino acids. CDR3 loop: CASSLWRGPHEQFF. The DNA for the CDR3 is TGTGCCAGCAGCTTATGGCGGGGGCCCCATGAGCAGTTCTTC. Full variable domain (rest looked up from reference TRBV7-2 and TRBJ2-1): GAGVSQSPSNKVTEKGKDVELRCDPISGHTALYWYRQSLGQGLEFLIYFQGNSAPDKSGLPSDRFSAERTGGSVSTLTIQRTQQEDSAVYLCASSLWRGPHEQFFGPGTRLTVL.

This rearrangement joins TRBV7-2 to TRBJ1-6, with a possible D match to TRBD1 (5 bases). V lost 4 bases, J lost 9 bases, and 22 bases lay in between. The V gene's germline CDR1 is SGHTA and CDR2 FQGNSA. CDR3 length equals 17 residues. The CDR3 nucleotides are TGTGCCAGCAGCTCAGGACCTTGGGGGACTGAAGTTTCACCCCTCCACTTT. Its protein is CASSSGPWGTEVSPLHF.

This chain uses TRBV28 with TRBJ1-5, with 8 bases fitting TRBD1. Germline values: CDR1 MDHEN, CDR2 SYDVKM. Trimming cost V 3 bases and J 10 bases; bases outside gene matches: 8. CDR3 length equals 14 residues. CDR3 sequence (DNA): TGTGCCAGCAGTTTCCAGGGGGCAATAACCCCCCAGCATTTT. Translated: CASSFQGAITPQHF.

The genes are TRBV7-3 and TRBJ1-2, with D tentatively TRBD1 (5 bases). The CDR3 runs 13 residues. V was trimmed by 1 base and J by 5 bases, leaving 8 bases between them. CDR1 SGHTA and CDR2 FQGTGA come from the germline V gene. The CDR3 protein is CASSLNKGYGYTF. In DNA form, the CDR3 reads TGTGCCAGCAGCTTAAATAAGGGGTATGGCTACACCTTC.

The chain couples TRBV11-2 to TRBJ2-1, with TRBD2 matching over 15 bases. V was clipped by 7 bases and J by 5 bases; unmatched bases: 9. The CDR3 runs to 17 residues. Germline lookup yields CDR1 SGHAT and CDR2 FQNNGV. The CDR3 DNA reads as TGTGCCAGCATCATCCCCGGGACTAGCGGGAGGCACAATGAGCAGTTCTTC. It is translated as CASIIPGTSGRHNEQFF. Drawing the rest from reference TRBV11-2 and TRBJ2-1, the complete variable domain is EAGVAQSPRYKIIEKRQSVAFWCNPISGHATLYWYQQILGQGPKLLIQFQNNGVVDDSQLPKDRFSAERLKGVDSTLKIQPAKLEDSAVYLCASIIPGTSGRHNEQFFGPGTRLTVL.

This clone was recorded only once. The chain recombines TRBV27 with TRBJ1-4; tentatively, D is TRBD1 (5 bases). V lost 5 bases, J lost 6 bases, and 16 bases lay in between. CDR1 and CDR2 (germline): MNHEY, SMNVEV (reference sequence). This CDR3 spans 15 amino acids. CDR3 residues: CASSPRGWGDEKLFF. CDR3 coding DNA: TGTGCCAGCAGTCCACGGGGGTGGGGTGATGAAAAACTGTTTTTT.

Comment on this clone: An end of the junction does not agree with germline; a read error may underlie this. The V and J genes are TRBV4-3 and TRBJ2-2; 10 positions agree with TRBD2. The length of the CDR3 is 16 residues. Germline V gives CDR1 LGHNA, CDR2 YSLEER. DNA of the CDR3: TGCGCCAGCAGCCAAGATCCCGGGGCTAGCGGGAGTAGAGTGGTTTTT. Translation: CASSQDPGASGSRVVF.

This chain joins TRBV3-1 (or the pseudogene TRBV3-2) and TRBJ2-3, with 8 bases identical to TRBD1. The CDR3 spans 13 residues. The V gene's germline CDR1 is LGHDT and CDR2 YNNKEL (reference sequence). V gave up 6 bases and J gave up 4 bases; unmatched junction bases: 3. The CDR3 sequence: CASSDRGADTQYF. The CDR3 region has the DNA TGTGCCAGCAGTGACAGGGGTGCAGATACGCAGTATTTT.

This chain connects TRBV6-5 to TRBJ2-1; no firm D call. V was pared by 5 bases and J by 1 base, with 9 bases between. This CDR3 has 14 residues. Germline V gene data show CDR1 as MNHEY and CDR2 as SVGAGI. The CDR3 DNA reads as TGTGCCAGCAGTCAGTCTAGATCCTACAATGAGCAGTTCTTC. Encoded protein: CASSQSRSYNEQFF.